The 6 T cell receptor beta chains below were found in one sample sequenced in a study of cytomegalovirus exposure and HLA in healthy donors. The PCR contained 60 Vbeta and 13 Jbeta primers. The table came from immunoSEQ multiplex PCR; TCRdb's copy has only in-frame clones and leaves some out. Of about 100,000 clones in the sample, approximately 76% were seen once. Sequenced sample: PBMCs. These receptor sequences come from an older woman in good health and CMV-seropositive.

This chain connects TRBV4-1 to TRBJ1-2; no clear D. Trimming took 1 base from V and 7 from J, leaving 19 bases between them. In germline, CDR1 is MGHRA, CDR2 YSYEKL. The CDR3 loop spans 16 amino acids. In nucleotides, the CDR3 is TGCGCCAGCAGCCAAGGATGGGGAGGAGGGAGGATTGGCTACACCTTC. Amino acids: CASSQGWGGGRIGYTF.

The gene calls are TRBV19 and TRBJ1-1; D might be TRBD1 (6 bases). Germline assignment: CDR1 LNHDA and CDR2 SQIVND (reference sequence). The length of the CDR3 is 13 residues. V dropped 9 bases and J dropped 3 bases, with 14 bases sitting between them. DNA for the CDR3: TGTGCCAGCCTGGGCAGGGGCTACACTGAAGCTTTCTTT. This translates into CASLGRGYTEAFF.

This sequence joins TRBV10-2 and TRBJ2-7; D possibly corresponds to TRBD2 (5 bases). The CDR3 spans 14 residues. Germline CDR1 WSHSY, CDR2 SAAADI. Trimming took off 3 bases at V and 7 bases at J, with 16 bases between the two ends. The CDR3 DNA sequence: TGCGCCAGCAGTGATAACCCGGGATCCTGGGAGCAGTACTTC. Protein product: CASSDNPGSWEQYF.

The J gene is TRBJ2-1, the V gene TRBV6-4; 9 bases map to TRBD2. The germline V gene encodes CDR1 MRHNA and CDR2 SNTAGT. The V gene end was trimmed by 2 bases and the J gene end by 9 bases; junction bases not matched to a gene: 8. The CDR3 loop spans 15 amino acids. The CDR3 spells CASSDGPSGKVEQFF. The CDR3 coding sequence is TGTGCCAGCAGTGACGGGCCTAGCGGGAAGGTTGAGCAGTTCTTC.

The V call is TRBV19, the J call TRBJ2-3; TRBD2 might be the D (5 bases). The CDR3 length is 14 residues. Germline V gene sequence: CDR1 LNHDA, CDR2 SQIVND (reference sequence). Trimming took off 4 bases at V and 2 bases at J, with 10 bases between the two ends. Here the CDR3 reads CASSTGFPTDTQYF. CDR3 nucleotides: TGTGCCAGTAGTACGGGATTTCCCACAGATACGCAGTATTTT. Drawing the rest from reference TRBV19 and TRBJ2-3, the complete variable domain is DGGITQSPKYLFRKEGQNVTLSCEQNLNHDAMYWYRQDPGQGLRLIYYSQIVNDFQKGDIAEGYSVSREKKESFPLTVTSAQKNPTAFYLCASSTGFPTDTQYFGPGTRLTVL.

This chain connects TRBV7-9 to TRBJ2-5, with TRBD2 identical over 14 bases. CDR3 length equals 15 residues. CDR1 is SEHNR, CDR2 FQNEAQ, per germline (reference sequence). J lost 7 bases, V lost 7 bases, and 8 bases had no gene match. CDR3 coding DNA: TGTGCCAGCACCCCGGGGACTAGCGGGAGCGTGACCCAGTACTTC. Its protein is CASTPGTSGSVTQYF. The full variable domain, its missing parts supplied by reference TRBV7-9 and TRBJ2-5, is DTGVSQNPRHKITKRGQNVTFRCDPISEHNRLYWYRQTLGQGPEFLTYFQNEAQLEKSRLLSDRFSAERPKGSFSTLEIQRTEQGDSAMYLCASTPGTSGSVTQYFGPGTRLLVL.